This T cell receptor beta chain was captured by sequencing in a study of blood T cells in healthy people across ages. Looked up from germline, CDR1 is SGHDT and CDR2 is YYEEEE. The CDR3 is 14 amino acids. V dropped 3 bases and J dropped 2 bases, with 11 bases sitting between them. Through a sample-barcoded 5' primer and a J-beta primer mix, a second PCR was run for about 6 to 11 cycles. TCRdb analysed the 5' RACE reads with MiXCR anew, one entry per CDR3 protein. The sample lists approximately 1,100,000 distinct CDR3 sequences; 35% to 50% were seen once. The sequencing sample was made of blood. The chain combines TRBV5-6 with TRBJ1-2; tentatively, D is TRBD1 (5 bases). The clonotype originates from a woman aged 55-70 years in good health. The CDR3, as DNA: TGTGCCAGCAGCTATCCGGGACGGAACTATGGCTACACCTTC. Its protein is CASSYPGRNYGYTF.